The entry that follows covers one TCR beta chain sequence. CDR1 SQVTM and CDR2 ANQGSEA come from the germline V gene. This CDR3 has 10 residues. The ends were cut back, 7 bases at V and 6 bases at J, with 10 bases in the middle. These data originate in a study of CD8+ T cells in alopecia areata. The treatment was: oral pan-JAK inhibitor, 5-10 mg twice daily. RNA extraction was followed by reverse transcription into cDNA, which acted as the sequencing template. Generated by immunoSEQ multiplex PCR, the TCRdb table keeps only in-frame clones and is missing some. The sample has 40,000 to 45,000 clones, around 90% seen once.

The sample in question was CD8+ T cells sorted from blood, obtained at week 24, from a patient treated with tofacitinib. This chain joins TRBV29-1 and TRBJ2-7; TRBD1 or TRBD2 may be the D gene (5 bases each). The receptor comes from a human donor with alopecia areata. The CDR3, as DNA: TGCAGCGCTGGGACCTTCGAGCAGTACTTC. It is translated as CSAGTFEQYF.